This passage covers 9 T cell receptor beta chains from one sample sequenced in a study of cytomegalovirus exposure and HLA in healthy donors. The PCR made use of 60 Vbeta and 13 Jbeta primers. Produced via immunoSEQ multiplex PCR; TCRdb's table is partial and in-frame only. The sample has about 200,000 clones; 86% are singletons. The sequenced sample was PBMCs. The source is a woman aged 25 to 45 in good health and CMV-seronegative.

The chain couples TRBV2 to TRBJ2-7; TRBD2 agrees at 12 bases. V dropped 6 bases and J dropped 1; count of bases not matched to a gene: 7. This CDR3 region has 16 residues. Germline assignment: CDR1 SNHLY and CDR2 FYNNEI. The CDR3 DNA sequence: TGTGCCAGCAGCGCCCTGACTAGCGGGAGTTCCTACGAGCAGTACTTC. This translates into CASSALTSGSSYEQYF.

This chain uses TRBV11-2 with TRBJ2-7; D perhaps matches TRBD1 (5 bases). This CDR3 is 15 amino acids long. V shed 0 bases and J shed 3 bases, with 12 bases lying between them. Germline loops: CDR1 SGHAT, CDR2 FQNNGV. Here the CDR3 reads CASSLDRQSNYEQYF. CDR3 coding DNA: TGTGCCAGCAGCTTAGACCGACAGAGTAACTACGAGCAGTACTTC.

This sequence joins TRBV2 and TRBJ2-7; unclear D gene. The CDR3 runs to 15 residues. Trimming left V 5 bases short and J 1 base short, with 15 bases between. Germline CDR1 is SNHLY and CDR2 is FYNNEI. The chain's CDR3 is CASSPFRALSYEQYF. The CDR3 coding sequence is TGTGCCAGCAGTCCTTTTAGAGCGTTGTCCTACGAGCAGTACTTC. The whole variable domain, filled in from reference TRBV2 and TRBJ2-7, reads EPEVTQTPSHQVTQMGQEVILRCVPISNHLYFYWYRQILGQKVEFLVSFYNNEISEKSEIFDDQFSVERPDGSNFTLKIRSTKLEDSAMYFCASSPFRALSYEQYFGPGTRLTVT.

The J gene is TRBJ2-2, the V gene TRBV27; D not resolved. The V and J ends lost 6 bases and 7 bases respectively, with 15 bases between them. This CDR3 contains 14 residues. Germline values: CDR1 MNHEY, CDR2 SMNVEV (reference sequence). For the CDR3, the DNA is TGTGCCAGCAGGTTCGCGTGGGCCGGCGGGGAGCTGTTTTTT. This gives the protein CASRFAWAGGELFF.

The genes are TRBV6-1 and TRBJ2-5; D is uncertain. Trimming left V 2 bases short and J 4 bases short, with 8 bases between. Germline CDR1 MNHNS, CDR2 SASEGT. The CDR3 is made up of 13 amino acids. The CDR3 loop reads CASSEFGAETQYF. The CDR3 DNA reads TGTGCCAGCAGTGAATTCGGTGCAGAGACCCAGTACTTC.

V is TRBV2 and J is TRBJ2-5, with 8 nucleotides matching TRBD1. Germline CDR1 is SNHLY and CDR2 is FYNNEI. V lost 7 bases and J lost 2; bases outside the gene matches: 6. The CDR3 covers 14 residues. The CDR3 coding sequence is TGTGCCAGCAAACCTGACAGGGGACAAGAGACCCAGTACTTC. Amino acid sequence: CASKPDRGQETQYF.

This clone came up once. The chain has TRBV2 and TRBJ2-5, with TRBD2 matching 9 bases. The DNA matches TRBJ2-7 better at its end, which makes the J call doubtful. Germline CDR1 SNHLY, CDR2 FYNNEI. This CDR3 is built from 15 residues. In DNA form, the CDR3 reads TGTGCCAGCAGGAGACTAGCGGAGCCTAAAAACGAGCAGTACTTC. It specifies CASRRLAEPKNEQYF.

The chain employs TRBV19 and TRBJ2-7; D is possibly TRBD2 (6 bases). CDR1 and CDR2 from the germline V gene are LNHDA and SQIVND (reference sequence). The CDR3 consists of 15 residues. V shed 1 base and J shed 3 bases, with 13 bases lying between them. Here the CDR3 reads CASSIGRDFGYEQYF. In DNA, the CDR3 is TGTGCCAGTAGTATAGGGAGGGACTTCGGCTACGAGCAGTACTTC. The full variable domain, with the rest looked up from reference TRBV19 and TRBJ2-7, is DGGITQSPKYLFRKEGQNVTLSCEQNLNHDAMYWYRQDPGQGLRLIYYSQIVNDFQKGDIAEGYSVSREKKESFPLTVTSAQKNPTAFYLCASSIGRDFGYEQYFGPGTRLTVT.

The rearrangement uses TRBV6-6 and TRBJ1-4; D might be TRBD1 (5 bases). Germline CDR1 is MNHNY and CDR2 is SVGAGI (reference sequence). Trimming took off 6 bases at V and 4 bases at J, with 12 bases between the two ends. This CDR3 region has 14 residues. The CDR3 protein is CASRPGTSNEKLFF. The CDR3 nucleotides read TGTGCCAGCAGACCCGGGACTAGTAATGAAAAACTGTTTTTT.